This T cell receptor (beta chain) was sequenced during a study of Graves' ophthalmopathy and Graves' hyperthyroidism. Study in general: The study drew peripheral blood at initial diagnosis, before any treatment.

CDR3 length: 15 amino acids. The junction had 3 bases not matched to a gene; V was cut back by 1 base and J by 5 bases. Germline CDR1 LNHNV, CDR2 YYDKDF (reference sequence). Study-wide results and caveats: A model of 13 signatures distinguished ophthalmopathy from stable hyperthyroidism at around 90% sensitivity and approximately 77% specificity.

The study amplified TCR beta CDR3 regions using RNA transcripts. After a first-round RT-PCR with HTBI primers, a second-round multiplex PCR was run. Each CDR3 protein is one row after TCRdb ran MiXCR on the multiplex PCR reads. Here the sample spans about 230,000 distinct CDR3 sequences, around 45% being singletons. As for this clonotype: What it binds is unknown.

Patients were left out if they had other autoimmune diseases, uncontrolled infections, pregnancy or lactation. Someone took the PBMCs out of about 10 ml of fresh peripheral blood. Sequencing was performed on peripheral blood. The receptor's source is an adult man with Graves' ophthalmopathy. V gene TRBV15 combines with J gene TRBJ1-4; 8 bases map to TRBD1. The CDR3 region is CATSRVPGGNEKLFF. CDR3 in DNA: TGTGCCACCAGCAGAGTGCCAGGGGGCAATGAAAAACTGTTTTTT.